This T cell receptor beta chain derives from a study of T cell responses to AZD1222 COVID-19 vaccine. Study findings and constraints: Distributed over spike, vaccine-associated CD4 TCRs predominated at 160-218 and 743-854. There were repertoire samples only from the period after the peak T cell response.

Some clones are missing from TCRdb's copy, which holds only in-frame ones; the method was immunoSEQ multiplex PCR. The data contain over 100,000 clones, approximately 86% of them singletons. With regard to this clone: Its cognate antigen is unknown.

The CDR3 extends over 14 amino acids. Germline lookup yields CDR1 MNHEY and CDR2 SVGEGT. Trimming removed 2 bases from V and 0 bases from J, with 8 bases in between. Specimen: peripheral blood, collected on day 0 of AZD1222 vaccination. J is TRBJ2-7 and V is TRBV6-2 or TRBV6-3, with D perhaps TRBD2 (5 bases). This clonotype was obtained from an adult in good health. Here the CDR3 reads CASSYTGNSYEQYF. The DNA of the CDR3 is TGTGCCAGCAGTTACACCGGGAACTCCTACGAGCAGTACTTC.